Each of the 12 T cell receptor beta chains below was sequenced from the same sample in a study of blood T cell repertoires in COVID-19. Profiling relied on immunoSEQ multiplex PCR, and the TCRdb table lists in-frame clones only, not all of them. This sample carries about 84,000 clones, about three quarters of them seen once, and the ten largest clones take roughly 6.6%. The sequenced sample was peripheral blood. These receptors were collected from a man between 65 and 80 years old with acute or convalescent COVID-19.

This clone has just a few counts. The chain combines TRBV5-1 with TRBJ1-6, with a possible D match to TRBD1 (5 bases). The germline V gene encodes CDR1 SGHRS and CDR2 YFSETQ. The CDR3 contains 13 residues. Trimming left V 5 bases short and J 7 bases short, with 10 bases between. The CDR3 region has the DNA TGCGCCAGCAGTGGGGACTACAATTCACCCCTCCACTTT. Translation gives CASSGDYNSPLHF.

J is TRBJ1-6 and V is TRBV19; 8 nucleotides line up with TRBD1. In germline, CDR1 is LNHDA, CDR2 SQIVND (reference sequence). CDR3 length: 15 amino acids. The V gene end was trimmed by 3 bases and the J gene end by 6 bases; junction bases not matched to a gene: 4. CDR3 loop: CASSIDRGVNSPLHF. The CDR3 region has the DNA TGTGCCAGTAGTATCGACAGGGGCGTTAATTCACCCCTCCACTTT. Drawing the rest from reference TRBV19 and TRBJ1-6, the complete variable domain is DGGITQSPKYLFRKEGQNVTLSCEQNLNHDAMYWYRQDPGQGLRLIYYSQIVNDFQKGDIAEGYSVSREKKESFPLTVTSAQKNPTAFYLCASSIDRGVNSPLHFGNGTRLTVT.

V and J are TRBV10-2 and TRBJ2-1; D perhaps matches TRBD1 (6 bases). This CDR3 contains 13 residues. Trimming took off 3 bases at V and 8 bases at J, with 11 bases between the two ends. In germline, CDR1 is WSHSY, CDR2 SAAADI. As DNA, the CDR3 is TGCGCCAGCAGTGACGACAGGTGGGATGAGCAGTTCTTC. Translation: CASSDDRWDEQFF.

The rearrangement links TRBV2 to TRBJ1-5, with TRBD1 matching over 9 bases. Germline values: CDR1 SNHLY, CDR2 FYNNEI. The CDR3 contains 16 residues. J lost 2 bases, V lost 6 bases, and 8 bases had no gene match. This CDR3 is CASSYQGQGGNQPQHF. The DNA of the CDR3 is TGTGCCAGCAGCTATCAGGGACAGGGAGGCAATCAGCCCCAGCATTTT.

The V call is TRBV7-3, the J call TRBJ2-2; 10 positions match TRBD2. V shed 4 bases and J 4 bases; nucleotides not matched to a gene: 3. From germline, CDR1 is SGHTA and CDR2 FQGTGA. The CDR3 runs 15 residues. DNA of the CDR3: TGTGCCAGCAGCTCCAGCGGGGGGGCCACCGGGGAGCTGTTTTTT. This sequence encodes CASSSSGGATGELFF.

The chain uses TRBV2 and TRBJ1-3; D might be TRBD1 (6 bases). CDR1 and CDR2 from the germline V gene are SNHLY and FYNNEI. The ends were cut back, 8 bases at V and 0 bases at J, with 14 bases in the middle. CDR3 length equals 15 residues. The CDR3 nucleotides read TGTGCCAGCGACCAACAGGGAAGCTCTGGAAACACCATATATTTT. Residues: CASDQQGSSGNTIYF.

The chain is built from TRBV28 and TRBJ1-1; unclear D gene. The CDR3 extends over 11 amino acids. The V end was cut by 8 bases, the J end by 2 bases, with 6 bases between. The germline V gene encodes CDR1 MDHEN and CDR2 SYDVKM. This chain's CDR3 is CASRRNTEAFF. The CDR3 DNA reads TGTGCCAGCCGGAGAAACACTGAAGCTTTCTTT. The variable domain in full, completed from reference TRBV28 and TRBJ1-1, reads DVKVTQSSRYLVKRTGEKVFLECVQDMDHENMFWYRQDPGLGLRLIYFSYDVKMKEKGDIPEGYSVSREKKERFSLILESASTNQTSMYLCASRRNTEAFFGQGTRLTVV.

The rearrangement uses TRBV18 and TRBJ1-4; no firm D call. Per the germline V gene, CDR1 is KGHSH and CDR2 is LQKENI. The CDR3 contains 15 residues. Trimming took off 4 bases at V and 0 bases at J, with 9 bases between the two ends. CDR3 sequence: CASSLGLATNEKLFF. The CDR3 DNA reads TGTGCCAGCTCACTCGGGTTGGCAACTAATGAAAAACTGTTTTTT.

J is TRBJ2-2 and V is TRBV5-4; 13 bases map to TRBD2. The CDR3 length is 16 residues. The junction had 3 bases not matched to a gene; V was cut back by 4 bases and J by 3 bases. CDR1 SGHNT and CDR2 YYREEE come from the germline V gene (reference sequence). CDR3 loop: CASSSGLAGDTGELFF. The DNA for the CDR3 is TGTGCCAGCAGCAGCGGACTAGCGGGAGACACCGGGGAGCTGTTTTTT.

This clone has more than one count but fewer than ten. This chain joins TRBV27 and TRBJ2-5, with 9 nucleotides matching TRBD1. This CDR3 has 14 amino acids. Germline CDR1 is MNHEY and CDR2 is SMNVEV (reference sequence). Trimming removed 6 bases from V and 5 bases from J; junction bases left unmatched: 7. DNA for the CDR3: TGTGCCAGCAGGCTACAGGGGGCTAGGGAGACCCAGTACTTC. Encoded protein: CASRLQGARETQYF.

This clone was picked up one time. This sequence joins TRBV7-9 and TRBJ2-2; 12 bases match TRBD1. The V segment lost 5 bases and the J segment 3 bases; nucleotides outside the gene matches: 4. CDR3 length equals 16 residues. The germline V gene encodes CDR1 SEHNR and CDR2 FQNEAQ (reference sequence). The CDR3 protein is CASSPGTGGHTGELFF. In DNA, the CDR3 is TGTGCCAGCAGCCCCGGGACAGGGGGCCACACCGGGGAGCTGTTTTTT. Variable domain in full (rest from reference TRBV7-9 and TRBJ2-2): DTGVSQNPRHKITKRGQNVTFRCDPISEHNRLYWYRQTLGQGPEFLTYFQNEAQLEKSRLLSDRFSAERPKGSFSTLEIQRTEQGDSAMYLCASSPGTGGHTGELFFGEGSRLTVL.

The chain links TRBV5-5 to TRBJ2-2; 7 bases are shared with TRBD1. Trimming took 4 bases from V and 5 from J; bases not matched to a gene: 5. The CDR3 totals 14 residues. Germline CDR1 reads SGHKS; CDR2 reads YYEKEE (reference sequence). The DNA of the CDR3 is TGTGCCAGCAGCGGCACAGGGGTAACCGGGGAGCTGTTTTTT. Translated: CASSGTGVTGELFF.